The clone carrying this T cell receptor (beta chain) was detected many times. Its antigen is unidentified. Germline CDR1 reads GTSNPN; CDR2 reads SVGIG (reference sequence). The CDR3 has 13 amino acids. V was clipped by 4 bases and J by 4 bases, with 12 bases between them. This record belongs to a study of T cells in Graves' hyperthyroidism and ophthalmopathy. Turning to the study itself: Peripheral blood samples were taken at initial diagnosis, prior to any treatment.

RNA transcripts yielded amplified TCR beta CDR3 regions. With the HTBI primer set, the TCR CDR3 went through a first round of RT-PCR. TCRdb analysed the multiplex PCR reads with MiXCR anew, one entry per CDR3 protein. The table shows roughly 400,000 distinct CDR3 sequences, with about an eighth occurring only once. Broader study findings: In validation, the model predicted ophthalmopathy. These predictions came a median about 6.8 months before onset.

This chain joins TRBV30 and TRBJ2-3, with D tentatively TRBD1 (6 bases). This sequence was found in a man aged 50-60 years with Graves' ophthalmopathy. Sequencing was done on a sample of blood. CDR3 in DNA: TGTGCCTGGAAGGGGACACGACCAGATACGCAGTATTTT. This codes for CAWKGTRPDTQYF.